This passage covers 3 T cell receptor beta chains from one sample sequenced in a study of shared clonotypes between healthy human individuals. Assay used: immunoSEQ multiplex PCR; TCRdb lists only in-frame clones, some missing. Found here are millions of clones, 85% to 95% of them singletons; the top ten hold 0.39%. Sequenced material: naive CD4+ T cells from PBMCs. Subset indicated: CD45RA+ positively selected. The origin of the receptors is a man aged 18 to 30 in good health. Some clones in this sample may be carry-over from other donors' samples.

This clone has a single count. V gene TRBV5-4 combines with J gene TRBJ2-1; 7 nucleotides match TRBD2. The V gene's germline CDR1 is SGHNT and CDR2 YYREEE (reference sequence). The trim removed 7 bases at V and 7 bases at J, leaving 14 bases unmatched. The CDR3 contains 15 residues. Written as DNA, the CDR3 is TGTGCCAGCTCAACGGGACTACGGTCGGGTAATGAGCAGTTCTTC. Amino acids: CASSTGLRSGNEQFF.

The V call is TRBV5-5, the J call TRBJ1-5, with D uncertain. The CDR3 runs to 16 residues. Per germline, CDR1 SGHKS and CDR2 YYEKEE (reference sequence). V lost 1 base to trimming and J lost 1 base, with 12 bases between them. CDR3 sequence reads: CASSLIPSPSNQPQHF. DNA for the CDR3: TGTGCCAGCAGCTTGATTCCCAGCCCAAGCAATCAGCCCCAGCATTTT.

This clone is a singleton in its sample. This chain links TRBV15 with TRBJ1-5; 8 bases line up with TRBD1. Trimming removed 3 bases from V and 5 bases from J; junction bases left unmatched: 9. In germline, CDR1 is LNHNV, CDR2 YYDKDF (reference sequence). This CDR3 contains 16 residues. This CDR3 is CATSRPTGAEDQPQHF. For the CDR3, the DNA is TGTGCCACCAGCAGGCCGACAGGGGCGGAGGATCAGCCCCAGCATTTT.